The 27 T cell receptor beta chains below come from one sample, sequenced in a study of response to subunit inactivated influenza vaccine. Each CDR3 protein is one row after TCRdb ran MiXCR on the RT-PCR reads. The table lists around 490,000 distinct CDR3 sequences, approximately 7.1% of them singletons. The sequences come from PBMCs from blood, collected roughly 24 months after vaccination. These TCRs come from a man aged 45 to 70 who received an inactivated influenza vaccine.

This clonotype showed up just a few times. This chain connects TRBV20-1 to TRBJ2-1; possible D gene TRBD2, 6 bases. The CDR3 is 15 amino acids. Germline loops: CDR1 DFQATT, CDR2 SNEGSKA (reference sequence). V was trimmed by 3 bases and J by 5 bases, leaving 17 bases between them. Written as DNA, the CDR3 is TGCAGTGCTAGTGCCGTTAGCGGAGGACACAATGAGCAGTTCTTC. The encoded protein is CSASAVSGGHNEQFF.

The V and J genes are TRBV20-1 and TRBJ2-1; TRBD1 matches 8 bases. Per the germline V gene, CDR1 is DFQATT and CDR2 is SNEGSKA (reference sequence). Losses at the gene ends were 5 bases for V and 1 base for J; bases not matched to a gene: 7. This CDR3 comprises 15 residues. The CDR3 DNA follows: TGCAGTGCTGGCAGGACAGGGCTTTCCTACAATGAGCAGTTCTTC. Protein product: CSAGRTGLSYNEQFF.

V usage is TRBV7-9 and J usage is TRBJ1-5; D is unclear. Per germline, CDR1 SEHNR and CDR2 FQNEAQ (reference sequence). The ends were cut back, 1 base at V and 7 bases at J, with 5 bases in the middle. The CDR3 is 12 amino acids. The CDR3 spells CASSLDKQPQHF. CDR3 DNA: TGTGCCAGCAGCTTAGACAAACAGCCCCAGCATTTT.

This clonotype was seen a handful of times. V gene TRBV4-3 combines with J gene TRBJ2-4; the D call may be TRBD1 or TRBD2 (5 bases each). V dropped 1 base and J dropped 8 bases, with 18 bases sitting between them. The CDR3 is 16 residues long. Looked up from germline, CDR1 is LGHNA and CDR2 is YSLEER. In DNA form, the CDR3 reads TGCGCCAGCAGCCAAGTCAGGGACGGTCAAGGGCACATTCAGTACTTC. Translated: CASSQVRDGQGHIQYF.

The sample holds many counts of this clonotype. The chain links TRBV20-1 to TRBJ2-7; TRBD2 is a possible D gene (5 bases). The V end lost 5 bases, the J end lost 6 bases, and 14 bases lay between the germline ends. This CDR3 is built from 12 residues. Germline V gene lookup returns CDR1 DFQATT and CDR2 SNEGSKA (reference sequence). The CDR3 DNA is TGCAGTGCTCAGAGGGCTCTACTCGAGCAGTACTTC. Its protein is CSAQRALLEQYF.

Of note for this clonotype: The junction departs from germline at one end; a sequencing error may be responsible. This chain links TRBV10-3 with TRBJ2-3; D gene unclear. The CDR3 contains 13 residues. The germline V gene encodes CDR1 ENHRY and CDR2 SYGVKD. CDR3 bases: TGTGCCATCAGTGAAGGACCCACGGATACGCGGTATTTT. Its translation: CAISEGPTDTRYF.

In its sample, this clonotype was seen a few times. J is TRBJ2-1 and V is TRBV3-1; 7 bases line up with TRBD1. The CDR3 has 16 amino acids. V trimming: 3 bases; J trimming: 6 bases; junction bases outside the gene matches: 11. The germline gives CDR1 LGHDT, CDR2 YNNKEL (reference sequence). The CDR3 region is CASSHRTGATFNEQFF. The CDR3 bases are TGTGCCAGCAGCCACCGGACAGGCGCAACTTTCAATGAGCAGTTCTTC.

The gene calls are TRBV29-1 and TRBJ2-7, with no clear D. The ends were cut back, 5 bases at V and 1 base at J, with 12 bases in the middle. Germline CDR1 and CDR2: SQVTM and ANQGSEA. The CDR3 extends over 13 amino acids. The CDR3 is CSVSTKHSYEQYF. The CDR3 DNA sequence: TGCAGCGTTTCGACAAAACATTCCTACGAGCAGTACTTC.

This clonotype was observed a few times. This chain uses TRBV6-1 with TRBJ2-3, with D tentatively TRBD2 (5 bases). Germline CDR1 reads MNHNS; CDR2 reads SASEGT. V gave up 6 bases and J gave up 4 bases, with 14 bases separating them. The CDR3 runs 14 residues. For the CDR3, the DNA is TGTGCCAGCAGCTCAATCCCCGGGGCAGATACGCAGTATTTT. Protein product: CASSSIPGADTQYF.

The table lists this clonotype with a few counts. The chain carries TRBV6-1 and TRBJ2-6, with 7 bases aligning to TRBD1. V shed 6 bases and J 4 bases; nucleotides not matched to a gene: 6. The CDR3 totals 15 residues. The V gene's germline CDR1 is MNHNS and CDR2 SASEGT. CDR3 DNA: TGTGCCAGCAGAAAGACAGGGACCGGGGCCAACGTCCTGACTTTC. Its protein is CASRKTGTGANVLTF.

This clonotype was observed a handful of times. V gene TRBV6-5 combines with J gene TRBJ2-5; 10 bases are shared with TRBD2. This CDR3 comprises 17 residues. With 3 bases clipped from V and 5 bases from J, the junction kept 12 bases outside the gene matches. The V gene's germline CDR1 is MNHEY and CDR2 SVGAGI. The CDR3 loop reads CASSYGSGGAMMETQYF. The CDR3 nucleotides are TGTGCCAGCAGTTATGGGAGCGGGGGGGCTATGATGGAGACCCAGTACTTC.

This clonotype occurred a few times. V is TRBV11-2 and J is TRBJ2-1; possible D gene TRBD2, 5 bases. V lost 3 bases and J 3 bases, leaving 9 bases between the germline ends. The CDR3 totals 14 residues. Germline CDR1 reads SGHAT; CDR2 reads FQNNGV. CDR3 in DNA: TGTGCCAGCAGCTTTGGACTTCTCTACAATGAGCAGTTCTTC. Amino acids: CASSFGLLYNEQFF.

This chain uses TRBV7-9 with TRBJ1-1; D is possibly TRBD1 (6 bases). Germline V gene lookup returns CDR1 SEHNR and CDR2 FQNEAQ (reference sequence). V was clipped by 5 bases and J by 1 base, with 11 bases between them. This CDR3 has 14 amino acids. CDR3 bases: TGTGCCAGCAGCCCCGGACAGTGGAACACTGAAGCTTTCTTT. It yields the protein CASSPGQWNTEAFF.

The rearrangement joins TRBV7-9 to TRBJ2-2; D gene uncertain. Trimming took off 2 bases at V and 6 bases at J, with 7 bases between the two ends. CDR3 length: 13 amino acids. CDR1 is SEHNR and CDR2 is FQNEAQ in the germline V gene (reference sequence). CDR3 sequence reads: CASSLTRAGELFF. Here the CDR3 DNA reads TGTGCCAGCAGCTTAACAAGGGCCGGGGAGCTGTTTTTT.

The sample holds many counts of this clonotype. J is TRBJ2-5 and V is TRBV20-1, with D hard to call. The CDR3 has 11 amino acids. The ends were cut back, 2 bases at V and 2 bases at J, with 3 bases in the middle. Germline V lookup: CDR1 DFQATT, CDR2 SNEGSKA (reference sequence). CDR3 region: CSARSQETQYF. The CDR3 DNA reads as TGCAGTGCTAGATCTCAAGAGACCCAGTACTTC.

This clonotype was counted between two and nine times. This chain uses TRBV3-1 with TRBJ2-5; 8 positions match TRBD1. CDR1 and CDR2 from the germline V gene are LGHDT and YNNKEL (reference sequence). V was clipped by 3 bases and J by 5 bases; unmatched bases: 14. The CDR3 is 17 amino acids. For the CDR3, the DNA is TGTGCCAGCAGCCAGAGTACCAGGGGGCTATCTGGGGAGACCCAGTACTTC. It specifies CASSQSTRGLSGETQYF.

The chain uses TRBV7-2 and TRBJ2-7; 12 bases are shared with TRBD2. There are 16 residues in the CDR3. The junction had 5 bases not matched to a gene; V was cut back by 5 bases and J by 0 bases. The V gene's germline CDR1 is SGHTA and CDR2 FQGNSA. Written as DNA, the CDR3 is TGTGCCAGCAGCCGACGGACTAGCGGGGCCTCCTACGAGCAGTACTTC. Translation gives CASSRRTSGASYEQYF. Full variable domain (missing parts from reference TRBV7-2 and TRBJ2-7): GAGVSQSPSNKVTEKGKDVELRCDPISGHTALYWYRQSLGQGLEFLIYFQGNSAPDKSGLPSDRFSAERTGGSVSTLTIQRTQQEDSAVYLCASSRRTSGASYEQYFGPGTRLTVT.

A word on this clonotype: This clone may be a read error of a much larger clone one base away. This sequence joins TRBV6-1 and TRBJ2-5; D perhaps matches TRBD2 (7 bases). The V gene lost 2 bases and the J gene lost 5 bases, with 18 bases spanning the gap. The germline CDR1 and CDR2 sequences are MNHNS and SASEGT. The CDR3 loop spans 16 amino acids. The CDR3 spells CASSEILGGGRETQYF. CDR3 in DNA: TGTGCCAGCAGTGAAATACTAGGGGGGGGCCGGGAGACCCAGTACTTC.

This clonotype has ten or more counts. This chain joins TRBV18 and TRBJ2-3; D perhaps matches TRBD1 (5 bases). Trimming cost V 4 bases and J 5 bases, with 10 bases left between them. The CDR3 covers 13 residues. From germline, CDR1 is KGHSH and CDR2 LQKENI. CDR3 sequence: CASSLRVGDTQYF. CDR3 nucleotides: TGTGCCAGCTCACTCAGGGTTGGAGATACGCAGTATTTT. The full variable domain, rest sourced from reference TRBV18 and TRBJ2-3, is NAGVMQNPRHLVRRRGQEARLRCSPMKGHSHVYWYRQLPEEGLKFMVYLQKENIIDESGMPKERFSAEFPKEGPSILRIQQVVRGDSAAYFCASSLRVGDTQYFGPGTRLTVL.

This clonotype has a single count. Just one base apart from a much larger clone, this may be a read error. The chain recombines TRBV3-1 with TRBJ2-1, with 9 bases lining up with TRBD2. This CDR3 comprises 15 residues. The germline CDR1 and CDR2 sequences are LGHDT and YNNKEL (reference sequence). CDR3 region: CATSQMLAGENEQFF. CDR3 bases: TGTGCCACCAGCCAAATGTTAGCGGGGGAAAATGAGCAGTTCTTC.

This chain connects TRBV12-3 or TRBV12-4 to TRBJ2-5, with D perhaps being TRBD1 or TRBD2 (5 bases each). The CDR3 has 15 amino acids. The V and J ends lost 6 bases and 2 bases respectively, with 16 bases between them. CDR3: CASSDDRGRQETQYF. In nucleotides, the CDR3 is TGTGCCAGCAGCGACGACAGAGGGAGACAAGAGACCCAGTACTTC.

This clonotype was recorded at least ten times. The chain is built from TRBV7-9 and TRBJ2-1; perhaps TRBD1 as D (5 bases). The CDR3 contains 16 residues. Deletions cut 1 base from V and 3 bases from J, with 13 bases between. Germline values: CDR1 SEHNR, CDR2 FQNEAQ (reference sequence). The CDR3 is CASSLDTGPLYNEQFF. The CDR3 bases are TGTGCCAGCAGCTTAGATACAGGACCCCTCTACAATGAGCAGTTCTTC.

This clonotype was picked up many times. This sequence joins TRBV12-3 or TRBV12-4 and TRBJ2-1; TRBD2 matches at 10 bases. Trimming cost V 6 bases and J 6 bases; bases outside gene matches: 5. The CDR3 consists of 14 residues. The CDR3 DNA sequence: TGTGCCAGCAGCTATCTAGCGGGAGTCAATGAGCAGTTCTTC. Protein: CASSYLAGVNEQFF.

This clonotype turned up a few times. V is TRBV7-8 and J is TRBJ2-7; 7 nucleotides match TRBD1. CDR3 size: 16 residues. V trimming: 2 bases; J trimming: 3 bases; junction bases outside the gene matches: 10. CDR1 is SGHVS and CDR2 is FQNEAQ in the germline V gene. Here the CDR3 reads CASSLPIGTANYEQYF. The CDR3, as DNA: TGTGCCAGCAGCTTACCGATCGGGACAGCAAACTACGAGCAGTACTTC.

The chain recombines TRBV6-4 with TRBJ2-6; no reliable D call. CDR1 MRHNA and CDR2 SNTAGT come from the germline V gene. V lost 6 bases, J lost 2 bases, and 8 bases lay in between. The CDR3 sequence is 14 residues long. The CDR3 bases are TGTGCCAGCAGCTCAGGTCCTGGGGCCAACGTCCTGACTTTC. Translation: CASSSGPGANVLTF.

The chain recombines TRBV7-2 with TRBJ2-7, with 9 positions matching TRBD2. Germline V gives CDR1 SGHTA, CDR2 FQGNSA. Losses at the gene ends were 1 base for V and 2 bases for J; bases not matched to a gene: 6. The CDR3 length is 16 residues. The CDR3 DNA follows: TGTGCCAGCAGCTTAGAGGGTAGCGGGAGCCCCTACGAGCAGTACTTC. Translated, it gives CASSLEGSGSPYEQYF.

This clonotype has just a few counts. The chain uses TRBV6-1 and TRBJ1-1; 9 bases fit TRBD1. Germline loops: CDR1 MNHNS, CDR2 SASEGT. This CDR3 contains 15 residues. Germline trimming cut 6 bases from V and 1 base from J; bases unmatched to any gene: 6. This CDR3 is CASSDRGYRNTEAFF. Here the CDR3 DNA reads TGTGCCAGCAGCGACAGGGGGTATAGGAACACTGAAGCTTTCTTT.